The 12 T cell receptor beta chains in this list originate from one sample, sequenced in a study of T cells in Graves' hyperthyroidism and ophthalmopathy. Amplification of TCR beta CDR3 regions used RNA as the template. HTBI primers were the set used in a first-round RT-PCR of the TCR CDR3. TCRdb used MiXCR to reprocess the multiplex PCR reads, holding one entry per CDR3 protein. The table shows about 58,000 distinct CDR3 sequences, with about 50% occurring only once. Material for sequencing was blood. The origin of the receptors is a woman aged 25 to 39 with Graves' ophthalmopathy.

About this clonotype: A much larger clone differs by one base, so this may be a read error. This chain connects TRBV28 to TRBJ2-2, with 8 bases matching TRBD2. This CDR3 has 18 residues. CDR1 MDHEN and CDR2 SYDVKM come from the germline V gene. CDR3 coding DNA: TGTGCCAGCAGTTTATTGGGGCTAGCGGGTGCCAGCACCGGGGAGCTGTTGTTT. Translating it yields CASSLLGLAGASTGELLF. The complete variable domain, with remaining parts taken from reference TRBV28 and TRBJ2-2, reads DVKVTQSSRYLVKRTGEKVFLECVQDMDHENMFWYRQDPGLGLRLIYFSYDVKMKEKGDIPEGYSVSREKKERFSLILESASTNQTSMYLCASSLLGLAGASTGELLFGEGSRLTVL.

This clonotype was picked up many times. This chain links TRBV7-9 with TRBJ2-1, with 16 bases matching TRBD2. In germline, CDR1 is SEHNR, CDR2 FQNEAQ (reference sequence). After removal of 3 bases from V and 8 bases from J, the junction contained 1 base not matched to a gene. The CDR3 totals 15 residues. DNA for the CDR3: TGTGCCAGCAGCTTGGGACTAGCGGGAGGGGATGAGCAGTTCTTC. As protein: CASSLGLAGGDEQFF.

Ten or more counts support this clonotype. The chain joins TRBV5-6 to TRBJ2-2; D remains unclear. V was trimmed by 0 bases and J by 8 bases, leaving 8 bases between them. The V gene's germline CDR1 is SGHDT and CDR2 YYEEEE. The CDR3 has 13 residues. Written as DNA, the CDR3 is TGTGCCAGCAGCTTGGTGAGGTTGGGGGAGCTGTTTTTT. This sequence encodes CASSLVRLGELFF.

The chain couples TRBV5-6 to TRBJ2-1; 8 bases are shared with TRBD2. The germline V gene encodes CDR1 SGHDT and CDR2 YYEEEE. This CDR3 has 15 amino acids. Losses at the gene ends were 4 bases for V and 8 bases for J; bases not matched to a gene: 11. The CDR3 loop is CASSPPGLVIHEQFF. The CDR3 coding sequence is TGTGCCAGCAGCCCTCCGGGACTAGTGATCCATGAGCAGTTCTTC.

This clonotype was seen at least ten times. V usage is TRBV6-5 and J usage is TRBJ2-1; possibly TRBD1 or TRBD2 for D (6 bases each). The V gene lost 5 bases and the J gene lost 5 bases, with 16 bases spanning the gap. Germline CDR1 is MNHEY and CDR2 is SVGAGI. The CDR3 extends over 15 amino acids. CDR3 region: CASSSAGHGNNEQFF. In DNA, the CDR3 is TGTGCCAGCAGTAGCGCGGGACACGGCAACAATGAGCAGTTCTTC.

This clonotype was seen a handful of times. Since the CDR3 does not end with the conserved phenylalanine or tryptophan, this likely comes from a read error. The DNA is omitted, as the CDR3 cannot be located on it reliably, and the CDR3 follows TCRdb's listing. The chain has TRBV29-1 and TRBJ2-5; TRBD2, the D gene given by the table, was not confirmed from the DNA. The CDR3 spans 18 amino acids, including both terminal residues. The germline V gene has CDR1 SQVTM and CDR2 ANQGSEA. The CDR3 protein is CSVRPRIRTSGIHETRYS.

This clonotype was observed many times. The rearrangement uses TRBV28 and TRBJ1-2; TRBD1 matches at 7 bases. CDR3 length: 14 amino acids. The V gene's germline CDR1 is MDHEN and CDR2 SYDVKM. V shed 3 bases and J 4 bases; nucleotides not matched to a gene: 5. The CDR3 DNA follows: TGTGCCAGCAGTTTCACGACAGGGTTCTATGGCTACACCTTC. As protein: CASSFTTGFYGYTF.

J is TRBJ2-5 and V is TRBV20-1, with unresolved D. V lost 6 bases and J lost 5, with 10 bases in between. Germline loops: CDR1 DFQATT, CDR2 SNEGSKA (reference sequence). This CDR3 contains 11 residues. The CDR3 loop is CSAMSRETQYF. The CDR3 coding sequence is TGCAGTGCCATGTCCCGGGAGACCCAGTACTTC.

This clonotype was detected ten times or more. The rearrangement uses TRBV20-1 and TRBJ2-7, with 8 bases identical to TRBD2. In germline, CDR1 is DFQATT, CDR2 SNEGSKA (reference sequence). V was clipped by 6 bases and J by 5 bases; unmatched bases: 3. The CDR3 loop spans 11 amino acids. The CDR3 region has the DNA TGCAGTGCCGGGACTAGTCACGAGCAGTACTTC. Its protein is CSAGTSHEQYF.

This clonotype was counted ten times or more. This rearrangement joins TRBV10-2 to TRBJ1-1, with D unresolved. The CDR3 has 12 residues. V was cut by 11 bases and J by 1 base, with 11 bases left in between. Germline V gives CDR1 WSHSY, CDR2 SAAADI. CDR3 bases: TGCGCCGGATCAAATGGGAACACTGAAGCTTTCTTT. This gives the protein CAGSNGNTEAFF.

In regard to this clonotype: Because it lacks the conserved phenylalanine or tryptophan at the end, this CDR3 is likely a read error. Because the CDR3's place on the DNA is in doubt, the DNA is left out and the CDR3 is given as listed by TCRdb. The chain couples TRBV2 to TRBJ2-2; the D segment call TRBD1 is taken from the table without a DNA check. Termini included, the CDR3 measures 8 amino acids. Germline lookup yields CDR1 SNHLY and CDR2 FYNNEI. CDR3 loop: CASRNRGV.

The rearrangement joins TRBV25-1 to TRBJ2-1; 8 bases match TRBD2. With V trimmed by 5 bases and J by 7 bases, 4 bases remained unmatched. CDR1 is MGHDK, CDR2 SYGVNS, per germline. CDR3 length: 13 residues. This CDR3 is CASSTPGGNEQFF. CDR3 bases: TGTGCCAGCAGTACCCCGGGAGGGAATGAGCAGTTCTTC.